Included here is one T cell receptor (beta chain) sequence, with context. Using immunoSEQ multiplex PCR, the repertoire was profiled, and TCRdb retains in-frame clones only, with some absent. This repertoire shows over 3,500 clones, roughly 87% found once; its top ten account for 45% to 55%. The sample originates from a study of tumor T cells in aggressive B-cell lymphoma. The V segment lost 6 bases and the J segment 8 bases; nucleotides outside the gene matches: 1. This CDR3 region has 12 residues. Germline V CDR1 and CDR2: SGHVS, FQNEAQ. The receptor comes from an adult with diffuse large B cell lymphoma. The rearrangement uses TRBV7-8 and TRBJ1-2; TRBD1 aligns across 12 bases. The specimen was tumor tissue. CDR3 DNA sequence: TGTGCCAGCAGAGGGACAGGGGGCGGCTACACCTTC. Amino acids: CASRGTGGGYTF.